These T cell receptor beta chains were read from a single sample in a study of CD8+ T cells in alopecia areata. Produced via immunoSEQ multiplex PCR; TCRdb's table is partial and in-frame only. The data show nearly 95,000 clones, about 70% seen once. The source was CD8+ T cells sorted from blood, collected around week 44, from a patient treated with tofacitinib. The receptors derive from a human donor with alopecia areata. The CDR3 runs from the conserved cysteine through the conserved F or W. The order of the fields is clone size, J gene, CDR3 length, D gene, V gene, CDR3 DNA, CDR3 protein. The D gene is left open where the match is weak. Some rows mark clone size as missing; the rest say once, few, many or name a class of expanded clone.

>-|TRBJ1-1|12|-|TRBV5-4
TGTGCCAGCAGCTCAAGAGCCGCTGAAGCTTTCTTT
CASSSRAAEAFF
>-|TRBJ2-1|14|-|TRBV11-3
TGTGCCAGCAGCCTCAAGGGGACTGCCAATGAGCAGTTCTTC
CASSLKGTANEQFF
>once|TRBJ1-4|15|-|TRBV18
TGTGCCAGCTCACCACGGGATACAACTAATGAAAAACTGTTTTTT
CASSPRDTTNEKLFF
>-|TRBJ2-7|16|-|TRBV10-3
TGTGCCATCAGTGAAAAACTAGCTACTGACTCCTACGAGCAGTACTTC
CAISEKLATDSYEQYF
>-|TRBJ2-3|13|-|TRBV12-5
TGTGCTAGTGGTTTGTATAGCACAGATACGCAGTATTTT
CASGLYSTDTQYF
>-|TRBJ2-7|12|-|TRBV29-1
TGCAGCGTCCCAGACAAGTCCGGGGAGCAGTACTTC
CSVPDKSGEQYF
>-|TRBJ2-3|15|TRBD2|TRBV7-3
TGTGCCAGCAGCTTAACTAGCGGGGGAGGAGATACGCAGTATTTT
CASSLTSGGGDTQYF
>-|TRBJ2-3|17|TRBD2|TRBV7-2
TGTGCCAGCAGCTCCGCTGCGAGTAGCGGGGGGGCCCATACGCAGTATTTT
CASSSAASSGGAHTQYF
>once|TRBJ2-4|18|TRBD2|TRBV14
TGTGCCAGCAGCCCCTTTTCAAGCGGGGGGCTGGGCAAAAACATTCAGTACTTC
CASSPFSSGGLGKNIQYF
>-|TRBJ1-6|14|-|TRBV2
TGTGCCAGCATCTTAGACTCCTATAATTCACCCCTCCACTTT
CASILDSYNSPLHF
>-|TRBJ1-1|13|-|TRBV30
TGTGCCTGGGGAACCGGTGGGTACACTGAAGCTTTCTTT
CAWGTGGYTEAFF
>few|TRBJ1-3|16|TRBD1|TRBV23-1
TGCGCCAGCATCCTCAGGGGGTACGACCCTGGAAACACCATATATTTT
CASILRGYDPGNTIYF
>few|TRBJ2-7|13|-|TRBV29-1
TGCAGCGTTGAAAGTATGAATACCTACGAGCAGTACTTC
CSVESMNTYEQYF
>-|TRBJ1-2|13|-|TRBV29-1
TGCAGCGTTGTGGGGGGCGAGAACTATGGCTACACCTTC
CSVVGGENYGYTF
>-|TRBJ2-3|13|-|TRBV4-3
TGCGCCACATCGCCTGGTAGCACAGATACGCAGTATTTT
CATSPGSTDTQYF